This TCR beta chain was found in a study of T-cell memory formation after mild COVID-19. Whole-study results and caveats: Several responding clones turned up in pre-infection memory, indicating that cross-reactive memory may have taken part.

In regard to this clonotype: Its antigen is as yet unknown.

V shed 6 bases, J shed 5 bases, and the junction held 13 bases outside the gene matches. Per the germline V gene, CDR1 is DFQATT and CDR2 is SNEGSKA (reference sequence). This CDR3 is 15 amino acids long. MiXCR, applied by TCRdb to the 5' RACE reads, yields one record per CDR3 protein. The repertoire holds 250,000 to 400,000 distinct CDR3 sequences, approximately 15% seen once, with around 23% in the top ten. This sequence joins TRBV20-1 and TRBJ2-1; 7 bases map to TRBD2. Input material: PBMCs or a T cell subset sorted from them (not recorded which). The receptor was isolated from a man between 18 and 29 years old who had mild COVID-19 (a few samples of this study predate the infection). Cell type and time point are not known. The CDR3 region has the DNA TGCAGTGCCCCCGTGCTGGCGGGGGTAAACAATGAGCAGTTCTTC. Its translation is CSAPVLAGVNNEQFF.